This T cell receptor (beta chain) was captured by sequencing in a study of cytomegalovirus exposure and HLA in healthy donors (dated by TCRdb to the late 2010s). Context from the whole study: An earlier analysis of some 600 of the donors reported about 260 Gb of sequence data and about 120 million unique TCR beta sequences obtained from around 170 million T cells. In an earlier analysis of roughly 580 of the donors, high-throughput TCR beta sequencing was used to judge whether each TCR beta V gene segment behaved as functional or pseudogenic. Every repertoire in the discovery cohort had been generated on one and the same sequencing platform. An early release covering 550 to 700 HLA-typed donors comprised 300 to 350 gigabases of sequencing data and 85 million or so unique TCR sequences. On average, roughly 250,000 unique TCR beta nucleotide sequences were sequenced per donor among a few hundred genotyped donors of the cohort, with approximately 18% of those sequences being non-productive. The study combined high-throughput TCR immunosequencing, statistical association of individual TCRs with disease status, and machine learning to predict cytomegalovirus infection status. To study patterns of TCR occurrence, a later analysis re-analyzed previously published TCR beta repertoires from 600 to 750 donors and added high-resolution HLA genotyping. Along with the approximately 650-subject first cohort, a separate validation cohort of around 110 different subjects was used. Typing coverage differed by locus: A, B, C, DRB1 and DQB1 were typed in about 620-630 donors, DQA1 in about 510, DPA1 in around 600, and DPB1 in roughly 470. HLA typing included class I and class II loci at four-digit resolution. Several DR-DQ haplotypes were treated as single units for association and clustering because of strong linkage in the cohort. The genetic ancestry cluster associated with self-reported Caucasian donors included over 65% of the approximately 430 genotyped donors. Donor age, sex, ethnicity and CMV serostatus were compiled alongside the repertoire data. The study aimed to test whether signatures of past pathogen exposure could be identified by cataloging public T cell receptors. In a later genetic analysis, genome-wide SNP genotypes for about 65% of the 666 donors were used, and that subset was treated as a discovery cohort. The study used immunosequencing to profile the T cell repertoires of 666 subjects and linked those repertoires to cytomegalovirus serostatus. Rather than using new phenotypic data, the later analysis identified candidate immune exposures from TCR beta sequences and from how often those sequences occurred across donors.

The cohort was made up of approximately 670 healthy bone marrow donors. Cohort members were all nominally healthy when sampled, although unrecorded immune exposures were likely present. The donor tested CMV seropositive and was one of the 289 seropositive cohort members. Each donor provided a peripheral blood sample, and peripheral blood mononuclear cells were used for TCR beta sequencing. The Qiagen DNeasy Blood Extraction Kit was used to extract genomic DNA from the blood cell samples. The library came from the immunoSEQ multiplex PCR assay. The multiplex PCR relied on a mix of 60 forward primers for TCR Vbeta segments and 13 reverse primers for TCR Jbeta segments. The CDR3 region of rearranged TCR beta genes was amplified from genomic DNA by a multiplex PCR assay. The amplified TCR beta libraries were sequenced on the Illumina HiSeq System as 87-base-pair reads. On the authors' methods: A later analysis tallied tens of millions of unique TCR beta chains across the 700 or so repertoires, and some 10 million of those chains were shared by two or more donors. Raw reads were error-corrected and collapsed into unique sequences by a nearest-neighbor algorithm in which closely related sequences were merged to remove PCR and sequencing errors. V, D and J gene segments were assigned by aligning CDR3 sequences to IMGT reference sequences. For a sequence to be retained, a match of at least six nucleotides to both a V gene segment and a J gene segment was required. Rearrangements were called productive when the CDR3 lacked stop codons and stayed in frame with V and J; all others were non-productive. CDR3 was defined by IMGT convention, running from the second conserved V-encoded cysteine to the conserved J-encoded phenylalanine. The earlier analysis of some 550 of the donors excluded any sequence lacking an unambiguous match to a single V gene segment. In an earlier analysis of approximately 610 of the donors, V segments were called functional above 56.7% productive rearrangements and were called segregating when the between-donor standard deviation exceeded 5%. A statistical classification framework was built for diagnosing cytomegalovirus status from the catalog of TCR beta chain sequences. V and J gene assignment, in a later analysis, came from comparing TCR nucleotide sequences with IMGT/GENE-DB human TR gene sequences. The TCRdist pipeline was used in a later analysis to assign CDR3 sequences and most-parsimonious VDJ recombination scenarios. In a later analysis, each TCR beta chain was defined by its CDR3 amino acid sequence together with its V-gene family, and reads lacking a unique V-gene family were excluded. In a later analysis, 450 to 600 highly shared, low-generation-probability nucleotide sequences were removed to address suspected cross-contamination and a sequencing artifact. For each public chain, a later analysis derived a clonal expansion index from normalized ranks of inferred template counts within each repertoire. In a later analysis, generation probabilities were computed using a VDJ recombination model fitted to out-of-frame rearrangements, and the results were checked against IGoR. Hypergeometric tests were used in a later analysis to score TCR-TCR, TCR-HLA and TCR-CMV co-occurrence, with a repertoire-size bias correction applied to the TCR pairs. A later analysis estimated false discovery rates by permuting HLA or CMV assignments 20 times. In a later analysis, co-occurring TCRs were grouped using DBSCAN, and TCRdist sequence similarity was added for clustering within HLA-allele-positive subsets. Co-occurrence clustering excluded repertoires with fewer than 30,000 or more than 120,000 public chains, plus five with anomalous nucleotide sharing. TCRdb re-hosts the immuneACCESS table, in-frame sequences only. Its copies lack some clones; in the studies checked, an unresolved V gene accounts for under half of them, and the cause for the rest is not known. Clone size and V and J calls were adopted from that table, with D and trimming inferred from the DNA. For this sample there are around 160,000 clones; about 70% appear just once. The ten largest account for just under 4.5% of the sample.

Comments on this clone: Its antigen specificity is not known. No base quality information exists; no much larger clone differs at one position.

From a lookup of the germline V gene, CDR1 and CDR2 are MNHNS and SASEGT. Trimming leaves V shorter by 5 bases and J shorter by 4 bases, with the junction holding 3 bases beyond the gene matches. The CDR3 measures 13 amino acids from cysteine to phenylalanine. Only the CDR3 DNA is retained, 39 bases long and in frame from the first base. Points the paper makes about the study in general: The cohort was sequenced for TCR beta chains only, and without alpha or paired-chain data the features that could be detected were limited. In a later analysis, most CMV-associated TCR beta chains were found to appear HLA-restricted, with HLA associations seemingly driven largely by CMV exposure. Immune exposure information for the cohort was limited to CMV serostatus. Linkage disequilibrium might explain the correlated functional status among segregating V segments, but an unknown experimental factor could not be ruled out. At a false discovery rate of 0.05, a later analysis linked around 15,000 TCR beta sequences to specific HLA alleles. Because the 87-base-pair reads could not distinguish some IMGT-functional V segments, including TRBV6-2 and TRBV6-3, those segments were excluded. In a later genetic analysis, fewer N-insertions in productive TCRs were reported among donors in an Asian-associated ancestry cluster than the approximately 670-donor mean. A further reported finding was that TCR beta sequences accurately predicted the HLA-A and HLA-B alleles for most subjects in the first cohort. In the study, some 160 TCR beta chains were listed as associated with cytomegalovirus. A cluster of highly shared sequence variants was judged likely to represent a technical artifact of the sequencing pipeline. Most TCR sequences were seen in very few donors, while some public TCRs were found in many individuals. Because counts were too low, more than 15 rarely observed V segments, including chromosome 9 orphons, were left out of the earlier analysis of some 640 of the donors. A later analysis found that HLA-associated TCR beta chains were more clonally expanded and had lower generation probabilities than equally common non-associated chains. Broadly in line with IMGT annotations, most TCR beta V segments showed up in productive rearrangements about 90% or about 30% of the time in an earlier analysis of some 590 of the donors. HLA typing was unavailable for some donors at each locus, so association tests used only the typed subset. Sequencing depth was assumed to be roughly uniform across donors in the presence/absence analyses, though that assumption may not hold. Strong co-occurrence of HLA alleles, especially DR and DQ, made assigning TCR associations to individual alleles difficult. In a later genetic analysis, a missense DCLRE1C variant was associated with V-gene and J-gene trimming of TCR beta chains, and the association was replicated in an independent cohort. In a later analysis, the rate of TCR association differed among HLA loci, with DRB1 alleles having the most associated TCRs and HLA-C alleles having the fewest. The classifier was reported to diagnose cytomegalovirus status with high specificity and sensitivity in both the original and validation cohorts. The authors suggested that the approach could potentially be generalized to other disease states and immunological phenotypes. In a later analysis, several top co-occurrence clusters were reported to appear linked to parvovirus B19, influenza, CMV and Epstein-Barr virus. A few of the identified cytomegalovirus-associated TCR beta chains were confirmed in vitro to be specific for cytomegalovirus antigens.

The specimen was PBMCs. This clonotype was obtained from a woman between 18 and 29 years old in good health and CMV-seropositive. The sequence links TRBV6-1 to TRBJ2-7; TRBD1 fits 9 bases in the junction. The DNA reads as follows: TGTGCCAGCAGTCCTGGGACAGGGTACGAGCAGTACTTC. Translated, this gives CASSPGTGYEQYF.